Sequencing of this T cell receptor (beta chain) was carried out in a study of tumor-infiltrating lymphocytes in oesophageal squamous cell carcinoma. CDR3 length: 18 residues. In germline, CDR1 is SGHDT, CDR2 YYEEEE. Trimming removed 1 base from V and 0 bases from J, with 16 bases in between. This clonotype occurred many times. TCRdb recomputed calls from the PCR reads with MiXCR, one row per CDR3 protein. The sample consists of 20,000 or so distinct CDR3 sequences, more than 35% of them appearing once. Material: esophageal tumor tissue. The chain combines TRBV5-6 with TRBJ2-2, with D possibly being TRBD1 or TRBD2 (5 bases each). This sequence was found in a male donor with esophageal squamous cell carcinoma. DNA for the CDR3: TGTGCCAGCAGCTTGTTCGGGGCTATAAACTCGAACACCGGGGAGCTGTTTTTT. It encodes CASSLFGAINSNTGELFF.